These T cell receptor beta chains were read from a single sample in a study of T-cell reconstitution after alpha-beta-depleted transplantation in children. TCRdb used MiXCR to reprocess the PCR reads, holding one entry per CDR3 protein. This table holds around 580,000 distinct CDR3 sequences, 23% found once. The material was PBMCs, mostly from graft donor cells, obtained 360 days after TCRalphabeta/CD19-depleted stem cell transplant. The receptors shown here come from a boy under two years old who had a stem cell transplant for acute myeloid leukemia, so the T cells may come from the graft donor. Both conserved end residues are trimmed from each CDR3. Size is stated for part of the rows, as once, few or many counts, or as a class when the clone is expanded.

j_call clone_size v_call cdr3_aa
TRBJ2-3 NA TRBV20-1 SAALVGDTQY
TRBJ2-7 few TRBV12-3/TRBV12-4 ASSPQGSRGYEQY
TRBJ2-2 NA TRBV6-7 ACSSTRTTGVVNTGELF
TRBJ2-7 NA TRBV6-5 ASSYGVPGTVYEQY
TRBJ2-2 few TRBV12-3/TRBV12-4 ASSLALDGELF
TRBJ2-7 NA TRBV12-3/TRBV12-4 ASSPASYSYEQY
TRBJ2-3 NA TRBV5-4 ASSPFRGRGDPSGTQY
TRBJ2-5 few TRBV4-1 ASSQGWGPKTQY
TRBJ2-3 many TRBV20-1 SARGASTDTQY
TRBJ2-3 few TRBV25-1 ASSEWERGTQY
TRBJ1-2 NA TRBV20-1 SASDVDRANYGYT
TRBJ2-5 few TRBV6-1 ASSKAGPWETQY
TRBJ2-7 many TRBV5-1 ASSLEVGRAYEQY
TRBJ1-5 NA TRBV2 ASSAAYSNQPQH
TRBJ2-1 few TRBV11-1 ASSLAWTDYEQF
TRBJ2-7 NA TRBV6-5 ASSYAEGYEQY
TRBJ2-1 NA TRBV6-1 ASRGRGSSYNEQF
TRBJ2-3 many TRBV10-3 AITEAPPDTQY
TRBJ2-3 many TRBV6-1 ASRVTGEVTDTQY
TRBJ2-1 NA TRBV28 ASSLLGAGGYNEQF
TRBJ2-5 NA TRBV20-1 SAPSIDSLIQETQY
TRBJ2-4 many TRBV28 ASSSISGTGGLIAKNIQY
TRBJ2-1 NA TRBV12-3/TRBV12-4 ASSPHHEQF
TRBJ2-3 NA TRBV6-1 ASSVLARSTDTQY
TRBJ2-3 NA TRBV29-1 SGYPVGGAHVDTQY
TRBJ2-5 NA TRBV29-1 SVEADRGWETQY
TRBJ1-1 NA TRBV5-1 ASSEAHSGAMNTEAF
TRBJ1-1 NA TRBV7-9 ATRRTGAEAF
TRBJ1-2 few TRBV12-3/TRBV12-4 ASSGIYGYT
TRBJ2-1 many TRBV21-1 ASSKVRGPFSYNEQF
TRBJ2-5 many TRBV29-1 SLSLGETQY
TRBJ2-3 NA TRBV12-3/TRBV12-4 ASIPTRVDTDTQY
TRBJ1-5 few TRBV20-1 SATSGTYSNQPQH
TRBJ2-7 many TRBV20-1 SARDRLAGSYEQY
TRBJ2-7 few TRBV4-2 ASSSHRGYYEQY
TRBJ2-7 many TRBV10-3 AISRQTDTYEQY